Listed below are T cell receptor beta chains from one sample, sequenced in a study of T cells in Graves' hyperthyroidism and ophthalmopathy. TCRdb redid the calling of the multiplex PCR reads with MiXCR, one entry per CDR3 protein. Here the sample spans a few hundred thousand distinct CDR3 sequences, 35% to 55% being singletons. Sequencing was done on a sample of peripheral blood or thyroid tissue (not recorded which). The source of these receptors is a woman under 30 with Graves' hyperthyroidism. CDR3s include the opening cysteine and the closing phenylalanine or tryptophan. D genes are given only for firm matches. Expanded clones get a size class; other rows say once, few or many, or leave the size out.

CSARDGRGQRETQYF	TGCAGTGCTAGAGATGGCAGGGGGCAGCGAGAGACCCAGTACTTC	-	TRBV20-1	TRBJ2-5	TRBD1
CATPPRTVSPYGYTF	TGTGCCACCCCTCCTAGGACAGTGTCTCCCTATGGCTACACCTTC	once	TRBV24-1	TRBJ1-2	-
CASSKTGDTEAFF	TGTGCCAGCAGCAAGACGGGGGACACTGAAGCTTTCTTT	many	TRBV2	TRBJ1-1	-
CASSYQGPETQYF	TGTGCCAGCAGTTACCAGGGGCCCGAGACCCAGTACTTC	few	TRBV10-3	TRBJ2-5	-
CASSGPEGDVSTF	TGTGCCAGCAGCGGACCCGAAGGGGACGTAAGCACCTTC	few	TRBV9	TRBJ1-2	-
CASSLPSTRQETQYF	TGTGCCAGCAGCTTGCCTTCGACCAGACAAGAGACCCAGTACTTC	many	TRBV5-8	TRBJ2-5	-
CASRPGLAGRYEQYF	TGTGCCAGCAGACCGGGACTAGCGGGACGCTACGAGCAGTACTTC	few	TRBV7-9	TRBJ2-7	TRBD2
CASSQLTGGSKGTQYF	TGTGCCAGCAGCCAATTGACAGGGGGAAGTAAAGGGACCCAGTACTTC	few	TRBV14	TRBJ2-5	TRBD1
CASSEGTGISDYEQYF	TGCGCTAGCAGTGAGGGGACAGGGATATCTGATTACGAGCAGTACTTC	few	TRBV10-1	TRBJ2-7	TRBD1
CASSYNRETQYF	TGTGCCAGCAGCTATAACAGGGAGACCCAGTACTTC	-	TRBV7-2	TRBJ2-5	-
CASSVRETYGYTF	TGTGCCAGCAGTGTAAGGGAGACCTATGGCTACACCTTC	-	TRBV6-6	TRBJ1-2	-
CASSWGDREHQPQHF	TGCGCCAGCAGCTGGGGGGACAGGGAACATCAGCCCCAGCATTTT	-	TRBV5-1	TRBJ1-5	TRBD1
CASSRDRERNEQYF	TGTGCCAGCAGCCGGGACAGGGAACGTAACGAGCAGTACTTC	-	TRBV14	TRBJ2-7	TRBD1
CASRLLSETQYF	TGTGCCAGCAGGTTATTGAGCGAGACCCAGTACTTC	-	TRBV2	TRBJ2-5	-
CASSLWGDSNQPQHF	TGTGCCAGCAGCTTGTGGGGTGATAGCAATCAGCCCCAGCATTTT	-	TRBV5-6	TRBJ1-5	-
CASSSQGVTHDYTF	TGTGCCTCCAGCTCTCAGGGGGTCACGCATGACTACACCTTC	-	TRBV15	TRBJ1-2	TRBD1
CSETGMYNQPQHF	TGCAGCGAAACAGGGATGTACAATCAGCCCCAGCATTTT	-	TRBV29-1	TRBJ1-5	-
CASSLGQGKTQYF	TGTGCCAGCAGCCTGGGACAGGGGAAGACCCAGTACTTC	many	TRBV7-8	TRBJ2-5	TRBD1
CASRSAYEQYF	TGTGCCAGCAGATCAGCCTACGAGCAGTACTTC	few	TRBV2	TRBJ2-7	-
CASSARFRGEKLFF	TGTGCCAGCAGTGCTAGGTTCAGGGGAGAAAAACTGTTTTTT	-	TRBV25-1	TRBJ1-4	-
CASSPRTGKNTEAFF	TGTGCCAGCAGCCCCCGGACAGGGAAGAACACTGAAGCTTTCTTT	few	TRBV7-8	TRBJ1-1	TRBD1
CATNQNLLDYGYTF	TGTGCCACCAATCAAAACCTCTTGGACTATGGCTACACCTTC	-	TRBV10-3	TRBJ1-2	-
CASRYGTGALEQYF	TGTGCCAGCAGATATGGGACAGGGGCTCTCGAGCAGTACTTC	few	TRBV11-3	TRBJ2-7	TRBD1
CASSLESGGREKLFF	TGTGCCAGCAGCTTGGAGTCAGGGGGTCGGGAAAAACTGTTTTTT	-	TRBV7-3	TRBJ1-4	TRBD1
CSVVGEWGSEAFF	TGCAGCGTTGTTGGGGAATGGGGATCTGAAGCTTTCTTT	-	TRBV29-1	TRBJ1-1	-
CATSDSPGQGDGYEQCF	TGTGCCACCAGTGATTCTCCGGGACAGGGTGATGGCTACGAGCAGTGCTTC	-	TRBV24-1	TRBJ2-7	TRBD1
CATSDGSGETQYF	TGTGCCACCAGTGACGGGAGTGGGGAGACCCAGTACTTC	many	TRBV24-1	TRBJ2-5	-
CATSREPSGRSEQYF	TGTGCCACCAGCAGAGAACCTAGCGGGAGGTCCGAGCAGTACTTC	many	TRBV15	TRBJ2-7	TRBD2
CASSPQIMNTEAFF	TGTGCCAGCAGCCCGCAAATCATGAACACTGAAGCTTTCTTT	few	TRBV9	TRBJ1-1	-
CASSEAGLTYEQYF	TGTGCCAGCAGCGAGGCGGGGCTGACCTACGAGCAGTACTTC	-	TRBV7-9	TRBJ2-7	-
CASSLGQAGTEAFF	TGTGCCAGCAGCTTAGGGCAGGCCGGCACTGAAGCTTTCTTT	-	TRBV5-1	TRBJ1-1	-
CASSSSTGNYGYTF	TGTGCCAGCAGCTCAAGCACAGGGAACTATGGCTACACCTTC	-	TRBV7-9	TRBJ1-2	-
CATSDRRLAGGRTQYF	TGTGCCACCAGTGATAGGAGACTAGCGGGAGGCCGAACCCAGTACTTC	-	TRBV24-1	TRBJ2-5	TRBD2
CASSARARTGHTEAFF	TGTGCCAGCAGTGCTAGAGCCCGGACAGGGCACACTGAAGCTTTCTTT	-	TRBV25-1	TRBJ1-1	TRBD1
CASSPWEQETQYF	TGTGCCAGCAGCCCGTGGGAACAAGAGACCCAGTACTTC	many	TRBV7-9	TRBJ2-5	-
CASSPGAEGYGYTF	TGTGCCAGCAGTCCGGGCGCGGAGGGATATGGCTACACCTTC	-	TRBV12-3/TRBV12-4	TRBJ1-2	-
CSAHGIRVDRGDYGYTF	TGCAGTGCGCACGGCATTAGGGTCGACAGGGGAGACTATGGCTACACCTTC	-	TRBV20-1	TRBJ1-2	TRBD1
CASFAPGLAGEQYF	TGTGCCAGCTTTGCTCCGGGACTAGCGGGCGAGCAGTACTTC	once	TRBV2	TRBJ2-7	TRBD2
CASSQLPLRDYGYTF	TGTGCCAGCAGCCAGCTGCCACTGAGGGACTATGGCTACACCTTC	-	TRBV14	TRBJ1-2	-
CASSFRDQAYEQYF	TGTGCCAGCAGTTTCCGGGACCAAGCCTACGAGCAGTACTTC	-	TRBV10-3	TRBJ2-7	-
CASSSGGALGYEQYF	TGTGCCAGCAGTTCGGGGGGGGCGTTGGGCTACGAGCAGTACTTC	-	TRBV2	TRBJ2-7	TRBD2
CAIKRVGDEQFF	TGTGCCATCAAGCGAGTGGGCGATGAGCAGTTCTTC	once	TRBV2	TRBJ2-1	-
CAISPGAYEQYF	TGTGCCATCAGCCCAGGGGCCTACGAGCAGTACTTC	-	TRBV10-3	TRBJ2-7	-
CAIGPGDEQYF	TGTGCCATCGGCCCGGGGGACGAGCAGTACTTC	-	TRBV10-3	TRBJ2-7	-
CASTRTGGVQETQYF	TGTGCCAGCACGCGCACAGGGGGAGTGCAAGAGACCCAGTACTTC	-	TRBV6-1	TRBJ2-5	TRBD1
CASSSPGLGNTGELFF	TGTGCCAGCAGCTCCCCGGGACTAGGGAACACCGGGGAGCTGTTTTTT	-	TRBV7-2	TRBJ2-2	TRBD2
CSASGGGTGGGTEAFF	TGCAGTGCTAGTGGGGGAGGGACAGGGGGCGGGACTGAAGCTTTCTTT	-	TRBV20-1	TRBJ1-1	TRBD1
CSARDSGRITGELFF	TGCAGTGCTAGAGATTCGGGCAGGATCACCGGGGAGCTGTTTTTT	few	TRBV20-1	TRBJ2-2	-
CSVPGTGAEKLFF	TGCAGCGTCCCCGGGACAGGGGCAGAAAAACTGTTTTTT	-	TRBV29-1	TRBJ1-4	TRBD1
CASRFDREYEQYF	TGCGCCAGCAGGTTTGACAGGGAGTACGAGCAGTACTTC	-	TRBV5-1	TRBJ2-7	TRBD1
CASSLQGIQETQYF	TGTGCCAGCAGCTTACAGGGGATCCAAGAGACCCAGTACTTC	many	TRBV7-9	TRBJ2-5	-
CATSRRGEGSGYTF	TGTGCCACCAGCCGCCGGGGAGAAGGTTCTGGCTACACCTTC	-	TRBV15	TRBJ1-2	-
CASSGDIGNTIYF	TGTGCCAGCAGTGGGGACATTGGAAACACCATATATTTT	many	TRBV2	TRBJ1-3	-
CASSHRQGDPPKLGYTF	TGCGCCAGCAGCCACCGACAGGGAGATCCACCCAAACTGGGCTACACCTTC	few	TRBV5-1	TRBJ1-2	TRBD1
CASSVQGNYGYTF	TGTGCCAGCAGCGTACAGGGAAACTATGGCTACACCTTC	many	TRBV25-1	TRBJ1-2	-